A selection of T cell receptor beta chains follows, all from one sample in a study of regulatory T cells in long-lasting Graves disease. MiXCR, run by TCRdb on the multiplex PCR reads, gives a single entry per CDR3 protein. Of hundreds of thousands of distinct CDR3 sequences listed, roughly 15% are singletons. The sample consisted of peripheral blood mononuclear cells (PBMCs), taken at new diagnosis, from a patient treated with antithyroid drugs. These receptors were taken from a female donor with Graves disease. The conserved cysteine and the conserved F or W are not part of the CDR3 here. Clone size is given for some rows only: seen once, a few or many times, or a class if the clone is expanded.

clone size: many; J gene: TRBJ2-5; V gene: TRBV5-1; CDR3 protein: ASSFSQGTGLGTQY
clone size: .; J gene: TRBJ1-1; V gene: TRBV5-1; CDR3 protein: ASSTGTGGLRNTEAF
clone size: many; J gene: TRBJ1-3; V gene: TRBV3-1; CDR3 protein: ASSQARNTIY
clone size: many; J gene: TRBJ1-1; V gene: TRBV11-2; CDR3 protein: ASTRQGNTEAF
clone size: few; J gene: TRBJ2-1; V gene: TRBV19; CDR3 protein: ATTRTGSSYNEQF
clone size: few; J gene: TRBJ1-2; V gene: TRBV12-3/TRBV12-4; CDR3 protein: ASSSLGRSTLGGGGYT
clone size: once; J gene: TRBJ2-2; V gene: TRBV27; CDR3 protein: ASSSAGENTGELF
clone size: many; J gene: TRBJ2-2; V gene: TRBV11-2; CDR3 protein: ASSLGGRPTGELF
clone size: few; J gene: TRBJ2-1; V gene: TRBV18; CDR3 protein: ASSLETSGMYNEQF
clone size: many; J gene: TRBJ2-3; V gene: TRBV20-1; CDR3 protein: SARVHGRADTQY
clone size: many; J gene: TRBJ2-4; V gene: TRBV11-2; CDR3 protein: ASSFRGGLAKNIQY
clone size: few; J gene: TRBJ2-1; V gene: TRBV2; CDR3 protein: ASNIVQGAEQF
clone size: many; J gene: TRBJ2-2; V gene: TRBV12-3/TRBV12-4; CDR3 protein: ASRPGQWAGELF
clone size: many; J gene: TRBJ2-1; V gene: TRBV27; CDR3 protein: ASSPGDRFNEQF
clone size: many; J gene: TRBJ2-1; V gene: TRBV20-1; CDR3 protein: SGTSLYNEQF
clone size: many; J gene: TRBJ2-3; V gene: TRBV12-3/TRBV12-4; CDR3 protein: ASNIPKDPDTQY
clone size: .; J gene: TRBJ2-3; V gene: TRBV5-1; CDR3 protein: ASSLLPRDRLTDTQY
clone size: .; J gene: TRBJ2-2; V gene: TRBV29-1; CDR3 protein: SGRLSTGELF
clone size: many; J gene: TRBJ2-7; V gene: TRBV6-1; CDR3 protein: ASTPGVDYEQY
clone size: few; J gene: TRBJ2-5; V gene: TRBV28; CDR3 protein: ASSLRDRQETQY
clone size: .; J gene: TRBJ1-1; V gene: TRBV20-1; CDR3 protein: SATSVAGWATEAF
clone size: many; J gene: TRBJ1-1; V gene: TRBV30; CDR3 protein: AWGTGAGAEAF
clone size: .; J gene: TRBJ2-3; V gene: TRBV20-1; CDR3 protein: SARDRGYLITDTQY
clone size: many; J gene: TRBJ2-7; V gene: TRBV15; CDR3 protein: ATSTGRRTSVGEQY
clone size: many; J gene: TRBJ2-2; V gene: TRBV2; CDR3 protein: ASSLTGANTGELF
clone size: many; J gene: TRBJ1-1; V gene: TRBV19; CDR3 protein: ASSIGENTAF
clone size: many; J gene: TRBJ2-1; V gene: TRBV6-2/TRBV6-3; CDR3 protein: ASSYPLAGGREQF
clone size: many; J gene: TRBJ2-4; V gene: TRBV12-3/TRBV12-4; CDR3 protein: ASSQDSNIQY
clone size: .; J gene: TRBJ1-1; V gene: TRBV28; CDR3 protein: ASSLEAGTGTPEAF
clone size: many; J gene: TRBJ1-2; V gene: TRBV7-2; CDR3 protein: ASSPGGDRSYGYT
clone size: .; J gene: TRBJ1-2; V gene: TRBV30; CDR3 protein: AWRKSGTANSNYGYT
clone size: many; J gene: TRBJ2-4; V gene: TRBV2; CDR3 protein: ASSERQGLGNIQY
clone size: many; J gene: TRBJ1-1; V gene: TRBV29-1; CDR3 protein: SVESGGPNTEAF
clone size: .; J gene: TRBJ2-4; V gene: TRBV20-1; CDR3 protein: SAQLGDIQY
clone size: many; J gene: TRBJ1-4; V gene: TRBV20-1; CDR3 protein: SARDREGYGEKLF
clone size: .; J gene: TRBJ2-2; V gene: TRBV20-1; CDR3 protein: SGASGITGELF
clone size: many; J gene: TRBJ2-1; V gene: TRBV24-1; CDR3 protein: ATSDPTGWDEQF
clone size: .; J gene: TRBJ2-7; V gene: TRBV24-1; CDR3 protein: ATSASGSRYEQY
clone size: .; J gene: TRBJ2-1; V gene: TRBV27; CDR3 protein: ASSLVQGDWSNEQF
clone size: few; J gene: TRBJ2-4; V gene: TRBV19; CDR3 protein: ASSIEAIQY
clone size: .; J gene: TRBJ1-2; V gene: TRBV6-1; CDR3 protein: ASTQGLPGGYT
clone size: .; J gene: TRBJ1-1; V gene: TRBV7-9; CDR3 protein: ASSLGTGSFTEAF
clone size: many; J gene: TRBJ1-2; V gene: TRBV9; CDR3 protein: ASSPGTGGIDGYT
clone size: few; J gene: TRBJ1-6; V gene: TRBV4-1; CDR3 protein: ASSQFSGEINH
clone size: many; J gene: TRBJ1-5; V gene: TRBV6-5; CDR3 protein: ASSYIQSNQPQH
clone size: many; J gene: TRBJ1-1; V gene: TRBV6-1; CDR3 protein: ASRVQANTEAF
clone size: few; J gene: TRBJ1-2; V gene: TRBV28; CDR3 protein: ASSYLRARGGYT
clone size: many; J gene: TRBJ1-1; V gene: TRBV2; CDR3 protein: ASRGTGGYTEAF
clone size: many; J gene: TRBJ2-1; V gene: TRBV12-5; CDR3 protein: ASGLLSGGDYNEQF
clone size: .; J gene: TRBJ1-1; V gene: TRBV5-1; CDR3 protein: ASSLAPEGGAF
clone size: many; J gene: TRBJ1-1; V gene: TRBV5-6; CDR3 protein: ASGGTGVTEAF
clone size: many; J gene: TRBJ2-1; V gene: TRBV7-9; CDR3 protein: ASSLGFWGRAYNEQF